One sample yielded the 23 T cell receptor beta chains listed below, sequenced in a study of metastatic and nonmetastatic thyroid tumors. Among the patients, none had received any treatment before thyroid surgery. TCRdb re-processed the PCR reads through MiXCR. The data contain fewer than 15,000 clones, more than 20% of them singletons. Sequenced input: tumor tissue. These receptors were obtained from a female donor with papillary thyroid cancer or a benign thyroid nodule (not recorded which). Some clones in this sample may be carry-over from other donors' samples.

By its share, this clone is medium-sized. The chain combines TRBV27 with TRBJ2-7, with D possibly being TRBD1 (6 bases). V shed 5 bases and J shed 3 bases, with 11 bases lying between them. Germline V gene lookup returns CDR1 MNHEY and CDR2 SMNVEV (reference sequence). This CDR3 is 13 amino acids long. CDR3 in amino acids: CASSRMTGYEQYF. As DNA, the CDR3 is TGTGCCAGCAGTAGGATGACAGGCTACGAGCAGTACTTC.

The rearrangement links TRBV27 to TRBJ2-7, with 9 bases fitting TRBD2. Per germline, CDR1 MNHEY and CDR2 SMNVEV (reference sequence). The trim removed 7 bases at V and 4 bases at J, leaving 11 bases unmatched. The CDR3 is 15 amino acids. CDR3 protein: CASKRSGTSPYEQYF. CDR3 bases: TGTGCCAGCAAACGTTCCGGGACTAGCCCTTACGAGCAGTACTTC.

At least ten counts were recorded for this clone. The V gene is TRBV3-1, the J gene TRBJ2-2; 13 positions agree with TRBD2. V dropped 4 bases and J dropped 6; count of bases not matched to a gene: 5. CDR1 and CDR2 (germline): LGHDT, YNNKEL (reference sequence). The CDR3 consists of 16 residues. The CDR3 protein is CASSRLTSGRAGELFF. The CDR3 DNA is TGTGCCAGCAGCCGGCTTACTAGCGGGAGGGCCGGGGAGCTGTTTTTT.

The V call is TRBV12-3 or TRBV12-4, the J call TRBJ2-2, with D unresolved. This CDR3 has 12 amino acids. Trimming stripped 3 bases from V and 6 bases from J, with 5 bases between. As DNA, the CDR3 is TGTGCCAGCAGTTTTTACCCCGGGGAGCTGTTTTTT. Translating gives CASSFYPGELFF.

This clone was found many times. V and J are TRBV27 and TRBJ2-3; perhaps D is TRBD1 or TRBD2 (5 bases each). The germline gives CDR1 MNHEY, CDR2 SMNVEV (reference sequence). CDR3 length: 16 residues. The ends were cut back, 2 bases at V and 6 bases at J, with 18 bases in the middle. The chain's CDR3 is CASSLRGWSSPDTQYF. As DNA, the CDR3 is TGTGCCAGCAGTTTACGGGGCTGGTCGTCGCCTGATACGCAGTATTTT.

The chain uses TRBV13 and TRBJ2-2, with a weak D call TRBD2 (5 bases). The V gene's germline CDR1 is PRHDT and CDR2 FYEKMQ (reference sequence). V was pared by 2 bases and J by 7 bases, with 14 bases between. The CDR3 spans 15 residues. The CDR3 DNA is TGTGCCAGCAGCTTAAGGCTAGTCAGCGGCGGGGAGCTGTTTTTT. Residues: CASSLRLVSGGELFF.

This clone was seen many times. This sample also contains other DNA sequences that code for the same CDR3. The CDR3 DNA reads as TGTGCCAGCTCACCGGAGGGAGAGACCCAGTACTTC. As protein: CASSPEGETQYF. The rearrangement links TRBV18 to TRBJ2-5, with D possibly TRBD2 on 6 matching bases. This CDR3 contains 12 residues. V gave up 3 bases and J gave up 4 bases, with 6 bases separating them. The germline gives CDR1 KGHSH, CDR2 LQKENI.

The chain joins TRBV4-2 to TRBJ2-3, with D unresolved. Germline V CDR1 and CDR2: LGHNA, YNFKEQ. The CDR3 runs to 12 residues. Trimming shortened V by 0 bases and J by 6 bases, and 4 bases separated the two germline ends. Here the CDR3 DNA reads TGTGCCAGCAGCCAAGAAGGGGATACGCAGTATTTT. It encodes CASSQEGDTQYF.

This clone was seen at least ten times. J is TRBJ1-1 and V is TRBV4-2; D might be TRBD1 (5 bases). Per the germline V gene, CDR1 is LGHNA and CDR2 is YNFKEQ. Trimming cost V 1 base and J 11 bases, with 20 bases left between them. The CDR3 length is 15 residues. The CDR3 coding sequence is TGTGCCAGCAGCCAAGGACTCGGACACCCGAGTGAGGCTTTCTTT. Translating gives CASSQGLGHPSEAFF.

This clone is termed medium-sized. The genes are TRBV6-1 and TRBJ2-7, with TRBD2 identical over 8 bases. CDR3 length: 14 residues. CDR1 is MNHNS, CDR2 SASEGT, per germline. V gave up 6 bases and J gave up 2 bases; unmatched junction bases: 6. The CDR3 DNA follows: TGTGCCAGCAGAGAGGGTAGCGGGACCTACGAGCAGTACTTC. The encoded protein is CASREGSGTYEQYF.

By share, this clone counts as medium-sized. The V and J genes are TRBV19 and TRBJ1-1; 7 bases map to TRBD1. With V trimmed by 5 bases and J by 4 bases, 10 bases remained unmatched. CDR1 is LNHDA and CDR2 is SQIVND in the germline V gene (reference sequence). The CDR3 covers 15 residues. The chain's CDR3 is CASSPIDRVGTEAFF. The DNA of the CDR3 is TGTGCCAGTAGTCCCATAGACAGGGTCGGCACTGAAGCTTTCTTT.

By its share, this clone is medium-sized (0.01 to 0.1%). The rearrangement uses TRBV6-2 or TRBV6-3 and TRBJ1-2, with a tentative D call TRBD1 (6 bases). The CDR3 contains 12 residues. With 6 bases removed from V and 4 bases from J, the gap between germline ends came to 9 bases. Germline V gene data show CDR1 as MNHEY and CDR2 as SVGEGT. The DNA of the CDR3 is TGTGCCAGCAGATGGGGGGCCTATGGCTACACCTTC. This sequence encodes CASRWGAYGYTF.

This clone ranks as medium-sized (0.01 to 0.1%). This rearrangement joins TRBV6-1 to TRBJ2-2; D is uncertain. V shed 4 bases and J shed 6 bases, with 12 bases lying between them. The CDR3 extends over 14 amino acids. Germline V lookup: CDR1 MNHNS, CDR2 SASEGT. The CDR3 bases are TGTGCCAGCAGTGTCGATGCGTTTTCCGGGGAGCTGTTTTTT. Translating it yields CASSVDAFSGELFF.

This sequence joins TRBV20-1 and TRBJ2-5, with 8 bases aligning to TRBD2. The ends lost 0 bases at V and 2 bases at J; junction bases unmatched: 14. CDR1 and CDR2 (germline): DFQATT, SNEGSKA (reference sequence). This CDR3 region has 18 residues. The CDR3 region has the DNA TGCAGTGCTAGAGAGATGAGGGGAAGCGGGGGAGGGCAAGAGACCCAGTACTTC. This codes for CSAREMRGSGGGQETQYF.

This clone occurred many times. The chain couples TRBV18 to TRBJ2-7; D possibly uses TRBD1 or TRBD2 (5 bases each). This CDR3 has 14 residues. Trimming removed 1 base from V and 3 bases from J, with 10 bases in between. Per germline, CDR1 KGHSH and CDR2 LQKENI. The CDR3, as DNA: TGTGCCAGCTCACCACAAGGTGGGGGCTACGAGCAGTACTTC. It translates to CASSPQGGGYEQYF.

This clone showed up just once. V gene TRBV20-1 combines with J gene TRBJ2-7, with TRBD2 identical over 10 bases. Germline lookup yields CDR1 DFQATT and CDR2 SNEGSKA (reference sequence). This CDR3 comprises 15 residues. With V trimmed by 4 bases and J by 7 bases, 13 bases remained unmatched. The CDR3 coding sequence is TGCAGTGCTATTAGAGCGGGAGGGCCAGTAGATGAGCAGTACTTC. Encoded protein: CSAIRAGGPVDEQYF.

This clone is medium-sized in the sample. The CDR3 region is CACGRAHEQYF. CDR3 nucleotide sequence: TGTGCCTGCGGGAGGGCCCACGAGCAGTACTTC. The chain joins TRBV30 to TRBJ2-7; 8 nucleotides line up with TRBD2. Per the germline V gene, CDR1 is GTSNPN and CDR2 is SVGIG (reference sequence). The junction had 3 bases not matched to a gene; V was cut back by 6 bases and J by 5 bases. The CDR3 extends over 11 amino acids.

This clone showed up many times. The rearrangement links TRBV20-1 to TRBJ1-2; D unresolved. The germline V gene encodes CDR1 DFQATT and CDR2 SNEGSKA (reference sequence). CDR3 length equals 12 residues. The ends were cut back, 5 bases at V and 0 bases at J, with 7 bases in the middle. The CDR3 sequence is CSAVTPNYGYTF. The CDR3 nucleotides are TGCAGTGCTGTCACACCTAACTATGGCTACACCTTC.

The chain recombines TRBV6-5 with TRBJ2-3, with 8 nucleotides matching TRBD2. The V segment lost 7 bases and the J segment 2 bases; nucleotides outside the gene matches: 14. Germline values: CDR1 MNHEY, CDR2 SVGAGI. The CDR3 length is 17 residues. The CDR3 DNA sequence: TGTGCCAGCATCAACCGGGGGGGCTGGAGGGTCACAGATACGCAGTATTTT. Its protein product is CASINRGGWRVTDTQYF.

This clone came up a few times. This chain links TRBV10-2 with TRBJ2-5, with a tentative D call TRBD2 (5 bases). In germline, CDR1 is WSHSY, CDR2 SAAADI. This CDR3 comprises 14 residues. The V and J ends lost 5 bases and 4 bases respectively, with 14 bases between them. CDR3 in DNA: TGCGCCAGCAGTTGGGAGAGGGTCCCAGAGACCCAGTACTTC. This encodes CASSWERVPETQYF.

By share of the sample, this clone is medium-sized. The CDR3 is CASSQGTRDRNNSPLHF. The CDR3 nucleotides read TGCGCCAGCAGCCAAGGAACCCGGGACAGGAATAATTCACCCCTCCACTTT. The chain recombines TRBV4-1 with TRBJ1-6; 8 positions match TRBD1. Germline CDR1 is MGHRA and CDR2 is YSYEKL. This CDR3 spans 17 amino acids. J gave up 5 bases and V 1 base, and 7 bases lay outside the gene matches.

The chain has TRBV24-1 and TRBJ2-1, with D perhaps given as TRBD1 or TRBD2 (5 bases each). The CDR3 is made up of 16 amino acids. CDR1 is KGHDR and CDR2 is SFDVKD in the germline V gene. V lost 5 bases to trimming and J lost 0 bases, with 13 bases between them. The CDR3 loop reads CATSGEAGSSYNEQFF. The DNA for the CDR3 is TGTGCCACCAGTGGCGAAGCAGGGAGCTCCTACAATGAGCAGTTCTTC.

Comments on this clone: Sequence at one end of the junction differs from germline and may be a read error. J is TRBJ1-3 and V is TRBV30; no clear D gene. CDR1 and CDR2 (germline): GTSNPN, SVGIG (reference sequence). CDR3 length: 12 amino acids. The CDR3 sequence: CASDGSGDTIYF. CDR3 bases: TGTGCCTCGGACGGATCTGGAGACACCATATATTTT.